This T cell receptor beta chain was captured in a study of blood T cells in healthy people across ages. Every donor contributed ten milliliters of peripheral blood by blood draw. Study-wide results and limits: CMV status of donors was not determined, possibly confounding expanded clonotype changes.

In the case of this clonotype: Its antigen remains unknown.

A sample-barcoded 5' primer and a J-beta primer mix were used in a second PCR of roughly 6 to 11 cycles. Each CDR3 protein is one row after TCRdb ran MiXCR on the 5' RACE reads. This table has around 800,000 distinct CDR3 sequences, roughly 25% appearing once. This CDR3 region has 16 residues. Germline CDR1 reads SGHTA; CDR2 reads FQGTGA. The V segment lost 3 bases and the J segment 2 bases; nucleotides outside the gene matches: 7. Another study also made use of these data, one on T cells of mothers and their children. Turning to that study: From each mother came over 8.5 million TCR beta CDR3 reads, and from each child came 3 million to 3.5 million.

The clonotype was recovered from a boy under 18 in good health. The sequencing sample was made of blood. The chain couples TRBV7-3 to TRBJ2-3; 8 nucleotides agree with TRBD1. The CDR3 nucleotides read TGTGCCAGCAGCTTGGGGGACAGGTTTTCCACAGATACGCAGTATTTT. Translated, it gives CASSLGDRFSTDTQYF.